The sequence of this T cell receptor (beta chain) was determined in a study of blood T cell repertoires in COVID-19. Clones were sequenced by immunoSEQ multiplex PCR, and TCRdb holds only the in-frame ones, with some missing. The table records some 20,000 clones, around nine tenths of them present only once. This CDR3 has 14 amino acids. The germline V and J ends were trimmed by 1 base and 7 bases, with 10 bases remaining between them. Germline V gives CDR1 LNHDA, CDR2 SQIVND (reference sequence). The TCR was taken from a man aged 35 to 55 with active COVID-19. The sample was peripheral blood. The chain joins TRBV19 to TRBJ2-2; D may be TRBD2 (6 bases). In DNA form, the CDR3 reads TGTGCCAGTAGTATAGTAGCGGCAGACGGGGAGCTGTTTTTT. This encodes CASSIVAADGELFF.